Presented here are 7 T cell receptor beta chains from one specimen sequenced in a study of PD-1 blockade in classical Hodgkin lymphoma. Time point here: cycle 4 day 1 (C4D1), after five to seven weeks of nivolumab. No patient escaped relapse after autologous stem cell transplantation, and brentuximab vedotin exposure varied. Sequencing was performed with immunoSEQ multiplex PCR; in TCRdb, only in-frame clones are kept and a portion is missing. The sample contains over 15,000 clones, 83% of which appear only once. The specimen comprised peripheral blood mononuclear cells (PBMCs), sampled before the fourth cycle of nivolumab. These TCRs come from a human donor with classical Hodgkin lymphoma.

V and J are TRBV7-8 and TRBJ2-1; 12 nucleotides align to TRBD2. Germline assignment: CDR1 SGHVS and CDR2 FQNEAQ. The CDR3 totals 16 residues. V shed 5 bases and J 9 bases; nucleotides not matched to a gene: 11. CDR3 amino acids: CASSLTRTSGVGEQFF. For the CDR3, the DNA is TGTGCCAGCAGCCTCACTAGGACTAGCGGGGTAGGTGAGCAGTTCTTC.

CDR3 bases: TGCGCCAGCAGCGGCGTCGGGGGCTACGAGCAGTACTTC. Translation gives CASSGVGGYEQYF. The chain is built from TRBV5-1 and TRBJ2-7, with a weak D call TRBD2 (6 bases). The CDR3 is 13 amino acids. V gave up 4 bases and J gave up 3 bases, with 11 bases separating them. Germline V lookup: CDR1 SGHRS, CDR2 YFSETQ.

The chain combines TRBV5-1 with TRBJ2-7; 11 bases fit TRBD1. The CDR3 is 14 residues long. CDR1 is SGHRS and CDR2 is YFSETQ in the germline V gene. The trim removed 3 bases at V and 2 bases at J, leaving 1 base unmatched. The CDR3 DNA sequence: TGCGCCAGCAGCTGGGACAGGGGGGCCTACGAGCAGTACTTC. Its translation is CASSWDRGAYEQYF.

The V call is TRBV10-3, the J call TRBJ1-2; 9 bases fit TRBD1. V was pared by 4 bases and J by 4 bases, with 4 bases of the junction left unmatched. There are 14 residues in the CDR3. CDR1 ENHRY and CDR2 SYGVKD come from the germline V gene. The CDR3 region has the DNA TGTGCCATCAGTGGGACAGGGGTTTCCTATGGCTACACCTTC. As protein: CAISGTGVSYGYTF.

This chain joins TRBV6-6 and TRBJ1-1; no definite D call. Trimming removed 8 bases at V and 1 base at J, with 5 bases between. The CDR3 has 11 residues. CDR1 and CDR2 (germline): MNHNY, SVGAGI (reference sequence). The CDR3 protein is CASGENTEAFF. The CDR3 DNA is TGTGCCAGCGGAGAGAACACTGAAGCTTTCTTT.

The chain carries TRBV19 and TRBJ2-2; 8 nucleotides agree with TRBD1. CDR1 is LNHDA, CDR2 SQIVND, per germline (reference sequence). Losses at the gene ends were 3 bases for V and 4 bases for J; bases not matched to a gene: 4. The length of the CDR3 is 15 residues. The CDR3 region is CASSMVGTGTGELFF. DNA for the CDR3: TGTGCCAGTAGTATGGTAGGGACAGGCACCGGGGAGCTGTTTTTT.

The chain has TRBV27 and TRBJ2-3; no clear D. This CDR3 region has 14 residues. V gave up 5 bases and J gave up 5 bases, with 14 bases separating them. In germline, CDR1 is MNHEY, CDR2 SMNVEV (reference sequence). The CDR3 region is CASSLRLGRDTQYF. CDR3 coding DNA: TGTGCCAGCAGTCTCCGGTTAGGGCGAGATACGCAGTATTTT.